This entry concerns a single T cell receptor beta chain. TCRdb reanalysed the PCR reads using MiXCR and keeps one entry per CDR3 protein. This sample yields hundreds of thousands of distinct CDR3 sequences, of which over 25% are seen a single time; 0.78% belongs to the top ten. This record belongs to a study of molecular identifiers for immune sequencing clone quantification. The TCR was taken from a human donor in good health. Some libraries in this study had Jurkat cell RNA spiked in. Sequencing was performed on naive CD8+ T cells from blood, with Jurkat cell RNA spiked in. The subset denotes: FACS-sorted CD8+CD4-CCR7+CD45RA+ naive T cells.

The chain's CDR3 is CASSLSAAPYEQYF. CDR3 DNA: TGTGCCAGCAGTTTATCCGCAGCCCCCTACGAGCAGTACTTC. V is TRBV27 and J is TRBJ2-7; unclear D gene. This CDR3 comprises 14 residues. Germline V lookup: CDR1 MNHEY, CDR2 SMNVEV (reference sequence). V dropped 0 bases and J dropped 2 bases, with 8 bases sitting between them.